This T cell receptor (beta chain) was captured in a study of spatial heterogeneity in lung cancer. Turning to the study itself: In the raw reads, each unique TCR and UMI combination was present more than ten times on average.

Time point given: sample taken at primary tumor resection. Unsorted tumor, nontumor lung tissue or cryopreserved PBMC supplied the whole RNA. The donors comprised 60 to 80 untreated early-stage non-small cell lung cancer patients. Findings and limits, study-wide: Tumor TCRs that were ubiquitous and expanded showed up in blood more at resection than follow-up.

One entry per CDR3 protein results from TCRdb running MiXCR on the 5' RACE reads. The sample contains about 3,800 distinct CDR3 sequences, about 8% of which appear only once. The CDR3 has 12 residues. V lost 4 bases to trimming and J lost 4 bases, with 10 bases between them. Germline V gene sequence: CDR1 SQVTM, CDR2 ANQGSEA. This clonotype came up a few times. Its specificity is unknown. The TCR comes from a female donor with early-stage non-small cell lung cancer. The genes are TRBV29-1 and TRBJ1-1; D unresolved. Sequencing used PBMCs, obtained at surgery. The CDR3 DNA is TGCAGCGTTGTCATCTGGACCACTGAAGCTTTCTTT. Protein: CSVVIWTTEAFF.